Included here is one T cell receptor beta chain sequence, with context. Its specificity is unknown. The CDR3 length is 14 residues. CDR1 is MNHNS and CDR2 is SASEGT in the germline V gene. Trimming stripped 6 bases from V and 4 bases from J, with 15 bases between. The sample belongs to a study of cytomegalovirus exposure and HLA in healthy donors. Notes on the study in general: Most CMV-associated TCR beta chains were later found to appear HLA-restricted. Under in vitro conditions, a few CMV-associated chains were confirmed as specific for CMV antigens. Rarity marked most TCR sequences, yet some public TCRs occurred in many donors.

PCR used 60 Vbeta primers and 13 Jbeta primers. Clones were read by immunoSEQ multiplex PCR, and TCRdb kept only the in-frame ones, dropping some. Of over 150,000 clones in the sample, 60% to 80% were seen once. The gene calls are TRBV6-1 and TRBJ2-5; D is perhaps TRBD1 (6 bases). The sequence was collected from a woman aged 45 to 65 in good health and CMV-seropositive. Sequencing was performed on PBMCs. CDR3 in amino acids: CASSQGIGTETQYF. CDR3 DNA sequence: TGTGCCAGCAGCCAGGGGATAGGAACAGAGACCCAGTACTTC.